Below are 6 T cell receptor beta chains sequenced from a single sample in a study of cytomegalovirus exposure and HLA in healthy donors. Here immunoSEQ multiplex PCR was the method, and the copy in TCRdb shows in-frame clones only, minus some. The sample lists more than 95,000 clones, roughly nine tenths seen once, with less than 1.5% in the top ten. Sequencing used PBMCs. These receptors were obtained from a woman under 30 in good health and CMV-seronegative.

J is TRBJ2-5 and V is TRBV7-2; the match to TRBD2 covers 9 bases. This CDR3 has 14 residues. Germline V gene sequence: CDR1 SGHTA, CDR2 FQGNSA. The junction had 3 bases not matched to a gene; V was cut back by 6 bases and J by 1 base. The CDR3 spells CASRLSGGQETQYF. The DNA for the CDR3 is TGTGCCAGCAGGCTTAGCGGGGGCCAAGAGACCCAGTACTTC.

Details on this clone: Other DNA sequences from this sample encode an identical CDR3 as well. The genes are TRBV6-5 and TRBJ2-7; D perhaps matches TRBD1 (5 bases). Trimming took 1 base from V and 7 from J, leaving 8 bases between them. The CDR3 has 12 residues. In germline, CDR1 is MNHEY, CDR2 SVGAGI. The CDR3 region has the DNA TGTGCCAGCAGTTACTGGGGCGGAGAGCAGTACTTC. This gives the protein CASSYWGGEQYF.

V and J are TRBV30 and TRBJ1-2; 8 bases map to TRBD1. This CDR3 has 12 residues. V was clipped by 2 bases and J by 6 bases; unmatched bases: 2. Germline assignment: CDR1 GTSNPN and CDR2 SVGIG (reference sequence). In DNA, the CDR3 is TGTGCCTGGAGTTCGACAGGGGATGGCTACACCTTC. This translates into CAWSSTGDGYTF.

The chain is built from TRBV10-3 and TRBJ2-7; 10 bases are a match to TRBD2. CDR1 ENHRY and CDR2 SYGVKD come from the germline V gene. V trimming: 10 bases; J trimming: 4 bases; junction bases outside the gene matches: 10. The CDR3 covers 14 residues. CDR3 amino acids: CATTLAGEGYEQYF. Here the CDR3 DNA reads TGTGCCACGACTCTAGCGGGAGAGGGGTACGAGCAGTACTTC.

The chain couples TRBV18 to TRBJ1-5; TRBD1 matches 9 bases. CDR3 size: 14 residues. V lost 3 bases and J lost 6; bases outside the gene matches: 3. CDR1 and CDR2 (germline): KGHSH, LQKENI. Written as DNA, the CDR3 is TGTGCCAGCTCACCTACAGGGGGCAGTCAGCCCCAGCATTTT. Amino acids: CASSPTGGSQPQHF.

The chain couples TRBV5-8 to TRBJ2-4; no clear D gene. CDR3 size: 18 residues. Trimming stripped 4 bases from V and 0 bases from J, with 20 bases between. The germline gives CDR1 SGHTS, CDR2 YDEGEE. The CDR3 region is CASSPARKRTIAKNIQYF. CDR3 bases: TGTGCCAGCAGCCCCGCGAGGAAAAGAACTATAGCCAAAAACATTCAGTACTTC.